This T cell receptor (beta chain) was sequenced for a study of massively parallel sequencing of T cell beta chains (dated by TCRdb to 2009 to 2011). Looking at the study overall: The study profiled human TCR beta CDR3 diversity in peripheral blood using 5'-RACE, Illumina short-read sequencing and a dedicated short-read assembly strategy.

There are 14 amino acids in the CDR3, from cysteine to phenylalanine inclusive. Only the CDR3 region is kept as DNA, spanning 42 bases read in frame from base 1. The germline V gene (reference sequence) gives CDR1 as LNHDA and CDR2 as SQIVND. V was cut back by 5 bases and J by 7 bases, leaving a gap of 15 bases between them. Instrument used: Illumina Genome Analyzer II. A RACE product of about 520 bp was obtained after two rounds of nested PCR with TRBC1/TRBC2-specific primers and was gel-purified. A TRBC-specific primer and a template-switching oligonucleotide were used to make first-strand cDNA, with the template-switching oligonucleotide providing a 5' anchor for RACE. Since the RACE amplicon was too long to sequence directly with short reads, the amplicon was concatemerized by ligation and then sheared by sonication. PAGE was used to isolate a size fraction of 100 to 300 bp, and that fraction then underwent shotgun sequencing on the Illumina platform. In separate sequencing runs on an Illumina GAII, 18.8 million 36-nt reads and 21.7 million 50-nt single-end reads were generated. The source study handled its data this way. Assembly of the pooled under 50,000,000 reads was performed with iSSAKE using parameters -m 15, -o 2 and -r 0.7. De novo CDR3 beta assemblies were seeded by reads aligning to the ends of Ensembl TRBV gene predictions that carried unmatched junctional bases. Clonotype abundance was estimated from the count of matching assembled contigs rather than from raw read depth. Of the assembled clonotypes, 2,098 (about 6%) had in-frame stop codons and were removed, leaving roughly 35,000 productive clonotypes. Sanger sequencing of cloned RACE products gave 250 to 300 unique TCR sequences, and 60% to 80% of them were also found in the Illumina assembly. TCRdb took the public reads, trimmed them with fastp at Q25, ran MiXCR for clone calling and kept in-frame beta chains. Here each entry gathers all rows of one CDR3 protein and keeps the most common genes and DNA. The V and J calls shown here were made by TCRdb, not taken from the authors' results. The sample profile shows about 4,300 distinct CDR3 sequences; roughly 38% of them were found once. The ten largest clones capture roughly 3% of the sample.

Everyone in the donor pool was aged roughly 18 to 40 years, and the pool included roughly 400 males and 170 females. From 165 liters of pooled peripheral blood, peripheral leukocyte polyA+ RNA was isolated. A commercial mRNA preparation from normal human peripheral blood leukocytes, pooled from approximately 500 individuals, served as the starting material. Note on this clonotype: Its cognate antigen has yet to be identified. Base qualities are not at hand, and no much larger clone is one base apart.

The full study reports these points: Across the roughly 37,000 distinct clonotypes, single-copy clonotypes accounted for 65% to 75% of clonotypes yet represented only approximately 19% of assemblies. CDR3 beta length spanned 21 to 81 nucleotides, with a peak at 45 nucleotides. Because the RNA was pooled from many donors, the results reflect population-average clonotype abundance rather than any individual repertoire. Most clonotypes (21,973 of 33,664) were supported by a single sequence read, by which apparent diversity could in principle be inflated. TRBV usage was found to range from around 0.01% for TRBV17 to 24.6% for TRBV20-1, and TRBJ usage was found to range from 1.6% for TRBJ2-6 to around 17% for TRBJ2-1. Only around 23,000 (around 70%) of the clonotypes could be assigned a unique TRBV gene. Subsampling showed clonotype counts rising linearly with read number, indicating sequencing depth was far from saturation. The reported gene usage frequencies may have been skewed by preferential PCR amplification of some TRBV and TRBJ sequences.

Sequencing was performed on commercial RNA from peripheral blood pooled from many donors. The source is a pool of human donors in good health; the sample was commercial RNA pooled from many donors. The receptor chain draws on TRBV19 and TRBJ2-4, with a tentative D gene TRBD2 over 6 matching bases. The base sequence is TGTGCCAGTAGTCCCGACCTTGGAGGGAACATTCAGTACTTC. This sequence encodes CASSPDLGGNIQYF.